These 22 T cell receptor beta chains came from one sample sequenced in a study of immune reconstitution after stem cell transplant in scleroderma. TCRdb reanalysed the RT-PCR reads using MiXCR and keeps one entry per CDR3 protein. The table includes roughly 2,400 distinct CDR3 sequences, 9.5% to 13% detected once. The sample here was taken before or after autologous hematopoietic stem cell transplantation (not recorded which). Source of these receptors: a female donor with systemic sclerosis.

This clonotype counts as medium-sized. V gene TRBV6-1 combines with J gene TRBJ2-7; TRBD1 or TRBD2 may be the D gene (5 bases each). This CDR3 has 14 residues. Per germline, CDR1 MNHNS and CDR2 SASEGT. The germline V and J ends were trimmed by 9 bases and 4 bases, with 19 bases remaining between them. This CDR3 reads CASRAQPGLYEQYF. Written as DNA, the CDR3 is TGTGCCAGTCGAGCACAACCGGGGCTTTACGAGCAGTACTTC.

There are a few counts of this clonotype. This chain uses TRBV28 with TRBJ2-6; 7 nucleotides align to TRBD1. Germline CDR1 and CDR2: MDHEN and SYDVKM. After removal of 2 bases from V and 0 bases from J, the junction contained 10 bases not matched to a gene. The CDR3 covers 19 residues. The CDR3 reads CASSLVRGPISSGANVLTF. Written as DNA, the CDR3 is TGTGCCAGCAGTTTAGTAAGGGGGCCAATAAGCTCTGGGGCCAACGTCCTGACTTTC.

This clonotype showed up just a few times. The chain's CDR3 is CSVIGGTDTQYF. The CDR3 DNA follows: TGCAGTGTCATTGGGGGCACAGATACGCAGTATTTT. The gene calls are TRBV20-1 and TRBJ2-3; D uncertain. The germline V and J ends were trimmed by 7 bases and 1 base, with 9 bases remaining between them. The CDR3 is 12 residues long. Germline V CDR1 and CDR2: DFQATT, SNEGSKA (reference sequence).

By proportion, this clonotype is medium-sized. This chain's CDR3 is CSARAAEAPYEQYF. The CDR3 DNA follows: TGCAGTGCTAGAGCGGCAGAGGCCCCCTACGAGCAGTACTTC. V and J are TRBV20-1 and TRBJ2-7, with D uncertain. This CDR3 comprises 14 residues. Germline V CDR1 and CDR2: DFQATT, SNEGSKA (reference sequence). Trimming took off 1 base at V and 2 bases at J, with 12 bases between the two ends.

On this clonotype: A much larger clone sits a single nucleotide away, making a read error possible. This rearrangement joins TRBV12-3 or TRBV12-4 to TRBJ1-1; no clear D. Trimming pared 2 bases from V and 4 bases from J, leaving 14 bases between. The CDR3 runs to 15 residues. CDR3 DNA sequence: TGTGCCAGCAGTTTATACGGCCGGGCGCCCACTGAAGCTTTCTTT. Encoded protein: CASSLYGRAPTEAFF.

CDR3 amino acids: CASSGGQNTEAFF. DNA of the CDR3: TGTGCCAGCAGCGGTGGACAGAACACTGAAGCTTTCTTT. This chain connects TRBV7-3 to TRBJ1-1, with D possibly matching TRBD1 (5 bases). The CDR3 runs 13 residues. The germline V gene encodes CDR1 SGHTA and CDR2 FQGTGA. V lost 5 bases, J lost 1 base, and 8 bases lay in between. The full variable domain, rest sourced from reference TRBV7-3 and TRBJ1-1, is GAGVSQTPSNKVTEKGKYVELRCDPISGHTALYWYRQSLGQGPEFLIYFQGTGAADDSGLPNDRFFAVRPEGSVSTLKIQRTERGDSAVYLCASSGGQNTEAFFGQGTRLTVV.

This clonotype is medium-sized in the sample. The chain combines TRBV5-1 with TRBJ1-1; 7 bases are shared with TRBD1. Germline loops: CDR1 SGHRS, CDR2 YFSETQ. This CDR3 is 16 amino acids long. After removal of 0 bases from V and 5 bases from J, the junction contained 10 bases not matched to a gene. The CDR3 coding sequence is TGCGCCAGCAGCTTGGGGAGCGACCTACAGGGGACTGAAGCTTTCTTT. Translating gives CASSLGSDLQGTEAFF.

By frequency in the sample, this clonotype is medium-sized. The chain uses TRBV25-1 and TRBJ1-6; the match to TRBD1 covers 10 bases. The germline gives CDR1 MGHDK, CDR2 SYGVNS. V was pared by 2 bases and J by 9 bases, with 4 bases of the junction left unmatched. CDR3 length: 15 amino acids. This CDR3 is CASSEGTGDRSPLHF. Written as DNA, the CDR3 is TGTGCCAGCAGTGAAGGGACAGGGGACCGTTCACCCCTCCACTTT.

This clonotype is medium-sized (0.01 to 0.1%) in the sample. J is TRBJ2-1 and V is TRBV20-1; 10 bases map to TRBD2. J lost 6 bases, V lost 1 base, and 3 bases had no gene match. The CDR3 has 14 amino acids. The germline V gene has CDR1 DFQATT and CDR2 SNEGSKA (reference sequence). The CDR3 bases are TGCAGTGCTAGAGGCGGACTAGCGGTCAATGAGCAGTTCTTC. Amino acid sequence: CSARGGLAVNEQFF.

This chain joins TRBV19 and TRBJ2-3; 12 nucleotides agree with TRBD2. In germline, CDR1 is LNHDA, CDR2 SQIVND (reference sequence). The CDR3 runs 15 residues. Trimming cost V 2 bases and J 6 bases; bases outside gene matches: 3. DNA of the CDR3: TGTGCCAGTAGTATAACTAGCGGGGGGAAGGATACGCAGTATTTT. This translates into CASSITSGGKDTQYF.

This clonotype counts as medium-sized. The chain is built from TRBV24-1 and TRBJ2-2, with D possibly being TRBD1 (6 bases). Germline V gives CDR1 KGHDR, CDR2 SFDVKD. This CDR3 has 16 amino acids. V dropped 3 bases and J dropped 6 bases, with 16 bases sitting between them. CDR3 region: CATSDPAGDHPGELFF. The CDR3 bases are TGTGCCACCAGTGATCCGGCAGGGGATCATCCCGGGGAGCTGTTTTTT.

V usage is TRBV6-1 and J usage is TRBJ2-1; D uncertain. CDR1 MNHNS and CDR2 SASEGT come from the germline V gene. V dropped 4 bases and J dropped 1 base, with 5 bases sitting between them. The length of the CDR3 is 13 residues. CDR3: CASSVASYNEQFF. The CDR3 nucleotides read TGTGCCAGCAGTGTGGCATCCTACAATGAGCAGTTCTTC.

This clonotype was detected only a few times. The V call is TRBV7-2, the J call TRBJ2-3; the match to TRBD2 covers 9 bases. Looked up from germline, CDR1 is SGHTA and CDR2 is FQGNSA. V trimming: 0 bases; J trimming: 10 bases; junction bases outside the gene matches: 17. The CDR3 is made up of 18 amino acids. The CDR3 DNA is TGTGCCAGCAGCTTAGCCCTCATGGCGCGGGGGGGCCGCAATGCGCAGTATTTT. Encoded protein: CASSLALMARGGRNAQYF.

In its sample, this clonotype was seen a few times. This rearrangement joins TRBV10-3 to TRBJ2-7, with D perhaps assigned TRBD1 or TRBD2 (5 bases each). V lost 4 bases, J lost 3 bases, and 22 bases lay in between. The CDR3 totals 17 residues. The V gene's germline CDR1 is ENHRY and CDR2 SYGVKD. Written as DNA, the CDR3 is TGTGCCATCAGTGGATCCTCCCCGCAGGGAGAAATCTACGAGCAGTACTTC. Translated, it gives CAISGSSPQGEIYEQYF.

Within the sample, this clonotype is medium-sized. The chain carries TRBV7-6 and TRBJ2-5, with 7 bases fitting TRBD1. The germline V gene has CDR1 SGHVS and CDR2 FNYEAQ. This CDR3 has 16 amino acids. The J segment lost 5 bases and the V segment lost 6 bases, leaving 15 bases of the junction unmatched. This CDR3 is CASSPMIPTGIETQYF. Here the CDR3 DNA reads TGTGCCAGCAGTCCAATGATCCCGACAGGGATCGAGACCCAGTACTTC.

This clonotype is labeled as large (0.1 to 1%). The chain has TRBV20-1 and TRBJ1-1; 8 nucleotides line up with TRBD1. Germline V lookup: CDR1 DFQATT, CDR2 SNEGSKA (reference sequence). The CDR3 consists of 13 residues. With V trimmed by 5 bases and J by 1 base, 3 bases remained unmatched. The CDR3 nucleotides are TGCAGTGCTGGCAGGGGGCCGAACACTGAAGCTTTCTTT. Translated: CSAGRGPNTEAFF.

In this sample, this clonotype is medium-sized. This rearrangement joins TRBV7-2 to TRBJ1-2; D gene uncertain. CDR1 and CDR2 from the germline V gene are SGHTA and FQGNSA. The V and J ends lost 5 bases and 1 base respectively, with 14 bases between them. The length of the CDR3 is 15 residues. The CDR3 sequence is CASSPYDLLNYGYTF. DNA of the CDR3: TGTGCCAGCAGCCCGTATGACCTTCTTAACTATGGCTACACCTTC.

By proportion, this clonotype is medium-sized. This CDR3 reads CSSSQVLETQYF. The CDR3 region has the DNA TGCAGTTCGAGTCAGGTTTTGGAGACCCAGTACTTC. The chain uses TRBV20-1 and TRBJ2-5; D gene unclear. The CDR3 sequence is 12 residues long. Per germline, CDR1 DFQATT and CDR2 SNEGSKA (reference sequence). V was pared by 8 bases and J by 5 bases, with 15 bases between.

The J gene is TRBJ1-1, the V gene TRBV11-2; the D gene is possibly TRBD1 (5 bases). V was cut by 1 base and J by 4 bases, with 13 bases left in between. Per germline, CDR1 SGHAT and CDR2 FQNNGV. The CDR3 is 15 amino acids. The CDR3 nucleotides are TGTGCCAGCAGCTTAGCGGGAGGCAGGGTCACTGAAGCTTTCTTT. Translating it yields CASSLAGGRVTEAFF.

The rearrangement uses TRBV19 and TRBJ2-7, with D perhaps TRBD1 (6 bases). V shed 1 base and J shed 5 bases, with 12 bases lying between them. The CDR3 runs to 14 residues. CDR1 is LNHDA, CDR2 SQIVND, per germline (reference sequence). For the CDR3, the DNA is TGTGCCAGTAGTATAGTCCCAGGGGCCAACGAGCAGTACTTC. The encoded protein is CASSIVPGANEQYF.

This clonotype is classed as large (0.1 to 1%). This sequence joins TRBV11-2 and TRBJ1-2, with unresolved D. V lost 5 bases, J lost 0 bases, and 10 bases lay in between. Germline loops: CDR1 SGHAT, CDR2 FQNNGV. The CDR3 extends over 14 amino acids. Here the CDR3 reads CASSLHTANYGYTF. CDR3 nucleotide sequence: TGTGCCAGCAGCCTGCACACAGCTAACTATGGCTACACCTTC.

The V and J genes are TRBV7-9 and TRBJ2-3; 9 nucleotides match TRBD1. This CDR3 has 16 amino acids. CDR1 and CDR2 (germline): SEHNR, FQNEAQ (reference sequence). The trim removed 5 bases at V and 3 bases at J, leaving 9 bases unmatched. CDR3 region: CASSPAGTGRTDTQYF. Written as DNA, the CDR3 is TGTGCCAGCAGCCCAGCCGGGACAGGGAGAACAGATACGCAGTATTTT.